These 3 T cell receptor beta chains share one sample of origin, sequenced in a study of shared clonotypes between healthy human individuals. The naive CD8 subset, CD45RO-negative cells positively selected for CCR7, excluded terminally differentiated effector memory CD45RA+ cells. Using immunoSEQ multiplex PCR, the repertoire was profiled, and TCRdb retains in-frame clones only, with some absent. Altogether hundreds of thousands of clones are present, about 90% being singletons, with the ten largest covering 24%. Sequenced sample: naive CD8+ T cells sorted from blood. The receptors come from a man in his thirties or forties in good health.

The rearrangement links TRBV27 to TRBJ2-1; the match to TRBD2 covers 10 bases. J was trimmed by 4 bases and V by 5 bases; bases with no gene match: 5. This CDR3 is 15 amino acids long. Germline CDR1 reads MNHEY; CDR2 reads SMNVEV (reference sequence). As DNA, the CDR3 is TGTGCCAGCAGTCCTAGCGGGAGTCGGTACAATGAGCAGTTCTTC. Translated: CASSPSGSRYNEQFF.

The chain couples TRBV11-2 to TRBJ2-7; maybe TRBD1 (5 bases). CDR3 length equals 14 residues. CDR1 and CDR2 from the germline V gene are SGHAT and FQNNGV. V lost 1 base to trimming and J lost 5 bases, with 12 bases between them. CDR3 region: CASSLAAGIHEQYF. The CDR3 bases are TGTGCCAGCAGCTTAGCGGCAGGGATCCACGAGCAGTACTTC. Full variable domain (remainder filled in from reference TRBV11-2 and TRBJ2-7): EAGVAQSPRYKIIEKRQSVAFWCNPISGHATLYWYQQILGQGPKLLIQFQNNGVVDDSQLPKDRFSAERLKGVDSTLKIQPAKLEDSAVYLCASSLAAGIHEQYFGPGTRLTVT.

The CDR3 coding sequence is TGTGCCAGCAGTGAAGGGACAGCTAGCACAGATACGCAGTATTTT. Its protein product is CASSEGTASTDTQYF. V gene TRBV2 combines with J gene TRBJ2-3; tentative D call: TRBD1 (6 bases). Germline CDR1 and CDR2: SNHLY and FYNNEI. This CDR3 spans 15 amino acids. V lost 1 base to trimming and J lost 0 bases, with 8 bases between them.